The 22 T cell receptor beta chains below come from one sample, sequenced in a study of identical twins. TCRdb fed the 5' RACE reads into MiXCR, producing one record per CDR3 protein. Of about 190,000 distinct CDR3 sequences in the sample, about 15% are singletons; the top ten hold 40%. The same sample was also used in a study of T cells expressing NK-cell markers.

Sequenced: CD8+ T cells sorted from blood. These receptors were taken from a woman aged 18 to 35 in good health.

This clonotype was seen only a few times. The chain carries TRBV6-2 or TRBV6-3 and TRBJ2-1, with TRBD2 matching 15 bases. The CDR3 spans 14 residues. Looked up from germline, CDR1 is MNHEY and CDR2 is SVGEGT. V shed 6 bases and J 9 bases; nucleotides not matched to a gene: 3. The CDR3: CASRGLAGGSEQFF. The DNA for the CDR3 is TGTGCCAGCAGAGGACTAGCGGGAGGGAGTGAGCAGTTCTTC.

V is TRBV3-1 and J is TRBJ1-1, with D perhaps matching TRBD1 (6 bases). Trimming left V 2 bases short and J 8 bases short, with 12 bases between. The CDR3 sequence is 13 residues long. The germline CDR1 and CDR2 sequences are LGHDT and YNNKEL (reference sequence). CDR3 sequence: CASSQLPGEEAFF. CDR3 nucleotides: TGTGCCAGCAGCCAACTCCCAGGGGAGGAAGCTTTCTTT.

This clonotype has just a few counts. V usage is TRBV9 and J usage is TRBJ1-3, with D unclear. Trimming cost V 0 bases and J 2 bases, with 6 bases left between them. The CDR3 consists of 14 residues. From germline, CDR1 is SGDLS and CDR2 YYNGEE. The DNA of the CDR3 is TGTGCCAGCAGCGTAGATGGGGCTGGAAACACCATATATTTT. Translation gives CASSVDGAGNTIYF.

The chain has TRBV27 and TRBJ1-1; TRBD1 matches 9 bases. The germline gives CDR1 MNHEY, CDR2 SMNVEV (reference sequence). V was clipped by 7 bases and J by 4 bases; unmatched bases: 13. The CDR3 sequence is 16 residues long. CDR3 in DNA: TGTGCCAGCACCGGTCGGTGGACAGGGGTTGCCACTGAAGCTTTCTTT. It yields the protein CASTGRWTGVATEAFF.

This clonotype was found many times. This chain uses TRBV14 with TRBJ1-1; TRBD1 is a possible D gene (5 bases). The CDR3 runs to 12 residues. CDR1 is SGHDN and CDR2 is FVKESK in the germline V gene. The V end was cut by 4 bases, the J end by 11 bases, with 14 bases between. CDR3 loop: CASSLSGTIAFF. The CDR3 coding sequence is TGTGCCAGCAGCCTGTCCGGGACTATCGCTTTCTTT.

This chain joins TRBV20-1 and TRBJ2-2; no clear D. The CDR3 loop spans 13 amino acids. Trimming stripped 1 base from V and 6 bases from J, with 9 bases between. Germline CDR1 DFQATT, CDR2 SNEGSKA (reference sequence). As DNA, the CDR3 is TGCAGTGCTAGAGGGGGTAGGGCCGGGGAGCTGTTTTTT. Translated: CSARGGRAGELFF.

The chain links TRBV29-1 to TRBJ1-1, with D perhaps TRBD1 (6 bases). This CDR3 spans 12 amino acids. Germline CDR1 SQVTM, CDR2 ANQGSEA. With 5 bases removed from V and 2 bases from J, the gap between germline ends came to 9 bases. The CDR3 region is CSVLQGNTEAFF. For the CDR3, the DNA is TGCAGCGTTTTACAGGGAAACACTGAAGCTTTCTTT.

The rearrangement joins TRBV12-3 or TRBV12-4 to TRBJ1-1; D is uncertain. The CDR3 contains 12 residues. Trimming shortened V by 5 bases and J by 6 bases, and 10 bases separated the two germline ends. CDR3 DNA sequence: TGTGCCAGCAGTCCCCCGGTTTCTGAAGCTTTCTTT. This sequence encodes CASSPPVSEAFF.

V and J are TRBV3-1 and TRBJ2-3; D remains ambiguous. CDR3 length equals 17 residues. The V gene's germline CDR1 is LGHDT and CDR2 YNNKEL (reference sequence). Trimming shortened V by 0 bases and J by 0 bases, and 13 bases separated the two germline ends. The CDR3 protein is CASSQEGILPSTDTQYF. The DNA for the CDR3 is TGTGCCAGCAGCCAAGAAGGGATACTCCCCAGCACAGATACGCAGTATTTT.

This chain joins TRBV19 and TRBJ1-6, with 8 nucleotides matching TRBD1. The CDR3 runs 15 residues. Trimming at V came to 5 bases and at J to 11 bases, leaving 11 bases not matched to a gene. Germline V CDR1 and CDR2: LNHDA, SQIVND (reference sequence). The chain's CDR3 is CASSASDRGVTPLHF. For the CDR3, the DNA is TGTGCCAGTAGTGCGAGTGACAGGGGTGTGACACCCCTCCACTTT.

The chain combines TRBV27 with TRBJ2-7; the D gene is possibly TRBD2 (7 bases). Germline V gene data show CDR1 as MNHEY and CDR2 as SMNVEV (reference sequence). With 1 base removed from V and 4 bases from J, the gap between germline ends came to 11 bases. The CDR3 is 14 residues long. The CDR3 reads CASSLLRGGYEQYF. In DNA, the CDR3 is TGTGCCAGCAGTTTATTAAGGGGGGGTTACGAGCAGTACTTC.

V is TRBV19 and J is TRBJ2-7; D possibly corresponds to TRBD1 (5 bases). V was shortened by 1 base and J by 6 bases, with 13 bases between the two germline ends. CDR3 size: 14 residues. Germline loops: CDR1 LNHDA, CDR2 SQIVND (reference sequence). The CDR3 protein is CASSIADIHGEQYF. CDR3 DNA: TGTGCCAGTAGTATAGCGGACATTCATGGCGAGCAGTACTTC.

J is TRBJ2-3 and V is TRBV27; D is undetermined. The CDR3 totals 10 residues. V was pared by 8 bases and J by 5 bases, with 5 bases between. Germline V gives CDR1 MNHEY, CDR2 SMNVEV (reference sequence). CDR3 nucleotide sequence: TGTGCCAGCTGGGGAGATACGCAGTATTTT. It specifies CASWGDTQYF.

This clonotype was detected only a few times. The chain employs TRBV3-1 and TRBJ2-3, with 11 bases lining up with TRBD2. This CDR3 has 19 amino acids. Per germline, CDR1 LGHDT and CDR2 YNNKEL (reference sequence). V was clipped by 3 bases and J by 1 base; unmatched bases: 12. CDR3 in DNA: TGTGCCAGCAGCCATAGCGGGAGGGCCTTGTATTTCGGCACAGATACGCAGTATTTT. Its translation is CASSHSGRALYFGTDTQYF.

The chain links TRBV27 to TRBJ2-5; the D gene is possibly TRBD1 (6 bases). Germline V gives CDR1 MNHEY, CDR2 SMNVEV (reference sequence). V was clipped by 5 bases and J by 7 bases, with 14 bases between them. CDR3 length: 13 amino acids. The CDR3 reads CASSPDRLATQYF. The CDR3 DNA reads TGTGCCAGCAGTCCGGACAGATTAGCGACCCAGTACTTC.

The chain links TRBV6-5 to TRBJ2-7; D is possibly TRBD2 (6 bases). There are 14 residues in the CDR3. Germline V gene lookup returns CDR1 MNHEY and CDR2 SVGAGI. V dropped 1 base and J dropped 6 bases, with 13 bases sitting between them. The CDR3 DNA reads TGTGCCAGCAGTTACTTTTTCCTAGCGACCGAGCAGTACTTC. Its translation: CASSYFFLATEQYF.

V and J are TRBV20-1 and TRBJ2-3, with 15 bases that match TRBD2. Trimming cost V 3 bases and J 2 bases; bases outside gene matches: 18. The CDR3 runs to 21 residues. Germline assignment: CDR1 DFQATT and CDR2 SNEGSKA (reference sequence). CDR3 DNA sequence: TGCAGTGCTAGTCACAAACCATGGACTAGCGGGGGGGCCCGTTACACAGATACGCAGTATTTT. This translates into CSASHKPWTSGGARYTDTQYF.

This clonotype is medium-sized in the sample. This chain joins TRBV6-4 and TRBJ1-5; D not resolved. Trimming removed 4 bases from V and 0 bases from J, with 4 bases in between. Germline V gene lookup returns CDR1 MRHNA and CDR2 SNTAGT. CDR3 length: 13 residues. CDR3: CASSADSNQPQHF. The CDR3 region has the DNA TGTGCCAGCAGTGCCGATAGCAATCAGCCCCAGCATTTT.

DNA of the CDR3: TGTGCCAGCAGTTACTCGCTAGCGGTACAAGAGACCCAGTACTTC. Protein: CASSYSLAVQETQYF. The chain couples TRBV6-5 to TRBJ2-5, with TRBD2 matching 7 bases. This CDR3 contains 15 residues. CDR1 is MNHEY and CDR2 is SVGAGI in the germline V gene. The V segment lost 0 bases and the J segment 2 bases; nucleotides outside the gene matches: 3.

This clonotype was detected many times. At one boundary the junction diverges from the germline segment, which might be a read error. J is TRBJ2-5 and V is TRBV6-5, with D possibly matching TRBD1 (6 bases). Germline V lookup: CDR1 MNHEY, CDR2 SVGAGI. The CDR3 is made up of 11 amino acids. CDR3 protein: CASRGGETQYF. The CDR3 nucleotides are TGCGCCAGCAGAGGGGGAGAGACCCAGTACTTC.

The gene calls are TRBV9 and TRBJ2-5; no reliable D call. Trimming shortened V by 3 bases and J by 5 bases, and 17 bases separated the two germline ends. The CDR3 contains 15 residues. The germline V gene has CDR1 SGDLS and CDR2 YYNGEE. The DNA for the CDR3 is TGTGCCAGCAGCGAGTCATCCCGGGCCGGGGAGACCCAGTACTTC. Its protein product is CASSESSRAGETQYF.

J is TRBJ2-7 and V is TRBV10-3; 9 nucleotides line up with TRBD1. V gave up 6 bases and J gave up 4 bases; unmatched junction bases: 13. The CDR3 extends over 16 amino acids. Germline loops: CDR1 ENHRY, CDR2 SYGVKD. CDR3: CAISPRRDRDSYEQYF. The CDR3 DNA is TGTGCCATCAGCCCCCGCCGGGACAGGGACTCGTACGAGCAGTACTTC.